Shown below are 13 T cell receptor beta chains from a single sample sequenced in a study of PD-L1 blockade in urothelial cancer. Profiled with immunoSEQ multiplex PCR; TCRdb holds only in-frame clones, not every one. This table holds tens of thousands of clones, around 80% found once. The sequences come from PBMCs, collected around atezolizumab (anti-PD-L1) treatment. These receptors were obtained from a man in his sixties or seventies with urothelial cancer.

The rearrangement uses TRBV5-5 and TRBJ1-2; D is perhaps TRBD1 (6 bases). With 3 bases removed from V and 6 bases from J, the gap between germline ends came to 15 bases. CDR3 length: 14 amino acids. CDR1 SGHKS and CDR2 YYEKEE come from the germline V gene (reference sequence). The CDR3 DNA sequence: TGTGCCAGCAGCTCTTCCCCAGGGGCAAATGGCTACACCTTC. It encodes CASSSSPGANGYTF.

CDR3 sequence reads: CASSLEGTQAVEQYF. The DNA of the CDR3 is TGTGCCAGCAGCTTGGAGGGGACACAGGCGGTCGAGCAGTACTTC. This chain connects TRBV5-6 to TRBJ2-7; TRBD1 is a possible D gene (6 bases). CDR1 is SGHDT, CDR2 YYEEEE, per germline. The length of the CDR3 is 15 residues. V was shortened by 0 bases and J by 6 bases, with 16 bases between the two germline ends.

The rearrangement uses TRBV6-6 and TRBJ1-1; D unresolved. The CDR3 runs 14 residues. Germline V gene lookup returns CDR1 MNHNY and CDR2 SVGAGI (reference sequence). With 3 bases removed from V and 4 bases from J, the gap between germline ends came to 12 bases. CDR3 DNA: TGTGCCAGCAGTTATGTGGAGTCGGGCACTGAAGCTTTCTTT. This gives the protein CASSYVESGTEAFF.

The genes are TRBV4-3 and TRBJ1-5; no definite D call. The CDR3 totals 13 residues. Germline CDR1 LGHNA, CDR2 YSLEER. V lost 4 bases, J lost 7 bases, and 11 bases lay in between. In DNA form, the CDR3 reads TGCGCCAGCAGCCGGAGTCTACGCCAGCCCCAGCATTTT. Translation gives CASSRSLRQPQHF.

CDR3 amino acids: CASRGTSGRSAEQYF. CDR3 sequence (DNA): TGTGCCAGCAGGGGGACTAGCGGGAGGTCCGCCGAGCAGTACTTC. V is TRBV6-6 and J is TRBJ2-7, with 15 bases lining up with TRBD2. J gave up 6 bases and V 6 bases, and 6 bases lay outside the gene matches. The CDR3 contains 15 residues. In germline, CDR1 is MNHNY, CDR2 SVGAGI (reference sequence).

The chain combines TRBV10-3 with TRBJ1-1; 8 bases are a match to TRBD1. The germline CDR1 and CDR2 sequences are ENHRY and SYGVKD. Trimming took 6 bases from V and 1 from J; bases not matched to a gene: 7. The CDR3 spans 15 residues. CDR3 in amino acids: CAIRSGGGGNTEAFF. Here the CDR3 DNA reads TGTGCCATCAGATCAGGGGGCGGGGGGAACACTGAAGCTTTCTTT.

CDR3 protein: CASTTQGRTNEKLFF. The CDR3 DNA reads TGTGCCAGCACTACACAGGGCCGAACTAATGAAAAACTGTTTTTT. This sequence joins TRBV6-1 and TRBJ1-4, with D possibly being TRBD1 (6 bases). The CDR3 runs to 15 residues. The germline gives CDR1 MNHNS, CDR2 SASEGT. Trimming removed 7 bases from V and 1 base from J, with 13 bases in between.

This clone occurred a few times. The chain combines TRBV7-2 with TRBJ2-3, with TRBD2 matching over 12 bases. Germline V lookup: CDR1 SGHTA, CDR2 FQGNSA. The CDR3 has 17 residues. V was clipped by 6 bases and J by 3 bases; unmatched bases: 10. Written as DNA, the CDR3 is TGTGCCAGCAGACCAACTAGCGGGAGGTTAAGGACAGATACGCAGTATTTT. This translates into CASRPTSGRLRTDTQYF. Full variable domain (missing parts from reference TRBV7-2 and TRBJ2-3): GAGVSQSPSNKVTEKGKDVELRCDPISGHTALYWYRQSLGQGLEFLIYFQGNSAPDKSGLPSDRFSAERTGGSVSTLTIQRTQQEDSAVYLCASRPTSGRLRTDTQYFGPGTRLTVL.

The V gene is TRBV9, the J gene TRBJ2-3, with D possibly matching TRBD2 (5 bases). The CDR3 has 15 residues. V lost 4 bases to trimming and J lost 1 base, with 13 bases between them. The germline CDR1 and CDR2 sequences are SGDLS and YYNGEE. The CDR3 sequence is CASSSSPPGTDTQYF. Written as DNA, the CDR3 is TGTGCCAGCAGCTCTAGCCCCCCCGGCACAGATACGCAGTATTTT.

The chain recombines TRBV2 with TRBJ1-5; 12 nucleotides line up with TRBD1. The CDR3 sequence is 17 residues long. V was pared by 6 bases and J by 5 bases, with 11 bases of the junction left unmatched. The germline gives CDR1 SNHLY, CDR2 FYNNEI. CDR3: CASRGRDRGQRDQPQHF. In nucleotides, the CDR3 is TGTGCCAGCAGAGGTCGGGACAGGGGGCAAAGGGATCAGCCCCAGCATTTT.

The chain employs TRBV18 and TRBJ1-1, with D perhaps matching TRBD1 (6 bases). Germline lookup yields CDR1 KGHSH and CDR2 LQKENI. With 6 bases removed from V and 0 bases from J, the gap between germline ends came to 14 bases. CDR3 length: 15 amino acids. The CDR3 nucleotides are TGTGCCAGCTCCCCCCCGGACAGTATGAACACTGAAGCTTTCTTT. Amino acid sequence: CASSPPDSMNTEAFF.

The rearrangement joins TRBV7-3 to TRBJ2-7, with TRBD2 as a possible D gene (7 bases). V lost 3 bases to trimming and J lost 3 bases, with 21 bases between them. From germline, CDR1 is SGHTA and CDR2 FQGTGA. The CDR3 has 17 amino acids. The chain's CDR3 is CASSLSGGPSSLYEQYF. DNA of the CDR3: TGTGCCAGCAGCTTGTCCGGGGGGCCAAGCTCCCTCTACGAGCAGTACTTC. Complete variable domain (other parts from reference TRBV7-3 and TRBJ2-7): GAGVSQTPSNKVTEKGKYVELRCDPISGHTALYWYRQSLGQGPEFLIYFQGTGAADDSGLPNDRFFAVRPEGSVSTLKIQRTERGDSAVYLCASSLSGGPSSLYEQYFGPGTRLTVT.

The chain links TRBV28 to TRBJ1-2, with a weak D call TRBD1 (5 bases). CDR1 and CDR2 (germline): MDHEN, SYDVKM. The CDR3 loop spans 15 amino acids. The V end was cut by 3 bases, the J end by 6 bases, with 17 bases between. CDR3 DNA sequence: TGTGCCAGCAGTTTGGCGCTGGGGGGGGGAAATGGCTACACCTTC. This codes for CASSLALGGGNGYTF.